The rows below give T cell receptor beta chains drawn from one sample of a study of blood T cell repertoires in COVID-19. Sequencing used immunoSEQ multiplex PCR; TCRdb keeps in-frame clones, though not all of them. The sample lists 150,000 to 200,000 clones, approximately 75% seen once, with about 11% in the top ten. The source material was peripheral blood. Receptors originate from a human donor in a cohort sampled during active COVID-19. CDR3s include the opening cysteine and the closing phenylalanine or tryptophan. Fields, in order: J gene, D gene, V gene, clone size, CDR3 protein, CDR3 DNA. A D gene is named only where the DNA matches it firmly. Part of the rows lack a size; the others show once, few, many or a class for expanded clones.

TRBJ1-5 | NA | TRBV6-5 | NA | CASSLPRTGNQPQHF | TGTGCCAGCAGTCTCCCCCGGACAGGCAATCAGCCCCAGCATTTT
TRBJ1-2 | NA | TRBV7-2 | NA | CASSLGQGRSYTF | TGTGCCAGCAGCTTAGGGCAGGGTAGAAGCTACACCTTC
TRBJ1-2 | NA | TRBV6-1 | NA | CASSEAAGNYGYTF | TGTGCCAGCAGTGAAGCAGCGGGAAACTATGGCTACACCTTC
TRBJ2-1 | TRBD1 | TRBV15 | NA | CATSRDLGTGNEQFF | TGTGCCACCAGCAGAGATCTTGGGACAGGGAATGAGCAGTTCTTC
TRBJ1-3 | NA | TRBV5-6 | NA | CASSFLQYSGNTIYF | TGTGCCAGCAGCTTCCTACAGTACTCTGGAAACACCATATATTTT
TRBJ1-5 | TRBD1 | TRBV27 | NA | CASAPAGGFSNQPQHF | TGTGCCAGCGCACCGGCAGGGGGCTTTAGCAATCAGCCCCAGCATTTT
TRBJ1-1 | NA | TRBV7-8 | NA | CASSYQRGNTEAFF | TGTGCCAGCAGCTACCAAAGGGGGAACACTGAAGCTTTCTTT
TRBJ2-3 | NA | TRBV5-6 | NA | CASSFRRADTQYF | TGTGCCAGCAGCTTTCGGAGGGCAGATACGCAGTATTTT
TRBJ1-3 | NA | TRBV4-1 | few | CASSHRTGTGNTIYF | TGCGCCAGCAGCCACCGAACAGGGACTGGAAACACCATATATTTT
TRBJ1-6 | NA | TRBV19 | NA | CASSMSRQAYNSPLHF | TGTGCCAGTAGTATGAGCAGACAGGCCTATAATTCACCCCTCCACTTT
TRBJ1-1 | NA | TRBV7-6 | NA | CASSSGEGGTEAFF | TGTGCCAGCAGCTCCGGCGAAGGAGGGACTGAAGCTTTCTTT
TRBJ2-5 | TRBD2 | TRBV3-1/TRBV3-2 | NA | CASSRKAGAGTETQYF | TGTGCCAGCAGCCGAAAAGCGGGGGCGGGAACCGAGACCCAGTACTTC
TRBJ2-7 | NA | TRBV30 | NA | CAWYRDGYEQYF | TGTGCCTGGTACAGGGATGGCTACGAGCAGTACTTC
TRBJ2-7 | TRBD2 | TRBV10-3 | NA | CAINPGLGSSYEQYF | TGTGCCATCAACCCGGGACTAGGGTCTTCCTACGAGCAGTACTTC
TRBJ1-5 | NA | TRBV2 | few | CASSEALTGGQPQHF | TGTGCCAGCAGTGAAGCGCTTACGGGGGGTCAGCCCCAGCATTTT
TRBJ2-1 | TRBD2 | TRBV27 | NA | CASSTRLAGAYNEQFF | TGTGCCAGCAGTACCCGACTAGCGGGAGCCTACAATGAGCAGTTCTTC
TRBJ1-2 | NA | TRBV18 | NA | CASHPQNRAIYGYTF | TGTGCCAGCCATCCCCAAAACAGGGCCATCTATGGCTACACCTTC
TRBJ1-3 | NA | TRBV5-1 | NA | CASSPTEGFGNTIYF | TGCGCCAGCAGCCCCACGGAGGGGTTTGGAAACACCATATATTTT
TRBJ2-2 | TRBD2 | TRBV7-3 | NA | CASSLTSGRNTGELFF | TGTGCCAGCAGCTTAACGAGCGGGAGGAACACCGGGGAGCTGTTTTTT
TRBJ2-5 | TRBD2 | TRBV7-9 | NA | CASSLVSGTRKETQYF | TGTGCCAGCAGCTTAGTATCCGGGACTAGGAAGGAGACCCAGTACTTC
TRBJ1-6 | NA | TRBV5-4 | NA | CASSPQQGTYNSPLHF | TGTGCCAGCAGCCCGCAACAGGGTACCTATAATTCACCCCTCCACTTT
TRBJ2-1 | TRBD2 | TRBV4-3 | NA | CASSQPAGVGVNEQFF | TGCGCCAGCAGCCAACCCGCGGGGGTGGGCGTGAATGAGCAGTTCTTC
TRBJ2-7 | NA | TRBV7-9 | NA | CASSQDNYEQYF | TGTGCCAGCAGCCAGGACAACTACGAGCAGTACTTC
TRBJ2-3 | NA | TRBV28 | few | CASSESSPTDTQYF | TGTGCCAGCAGTGAGTCCTCCCCCACAGATACGCAGTATTTT
TRBJ2-5 | TRBD2 | TRBV30 | NA | CAWSASGHQETQYF | TGTGCCTGGAGTGCTAGCGGGCACCAAGAGACCCAGTACTTC
TRBJ2-3 | NA | TRBV6-5 | NA | CASSYRRLRTDTQYF | TGTGCCAGCAGTTATAGGAGGCTGCGCACAGATACGCAGTATTTT
TRBJ1-2 | TRBD1 | TRBV5-4 | NA | CASSLETGDGYTF | TGTGCCAGCAGCCTGGAGACAGGGGATGGCTACACCTTC
TRBJ2-1 | TRBD2 | TRBV9 | NA | CASSTRAGTYMDEQFF | TGTGCCAGCAGCACCCGAGCGGGAACCTACATGGATGAGCAGTTCTTC
TRBJ1-1 | NA | TRBV6-5 | NA | CASTSWGESTEAFF | TGTGCCAGCACCTCCTGGGGCGAAAGCACTGAAGCTTTCTTT
TRBJ1-5 | TRBD1 | TRBV18 | many | CASSPGQGAKPQHF | TGTGCCAGCTCACCGGGACAGGGGGCTAAGCCCCAGCATTTT
TRBJ2-1 | NA | TRBV6-5 | NA | CASSYPTRNNEQFF | TGTGCCAGCAGTTACCCCACTAGGAACAATGAGCAGTTCTTC
TRBJ2-7 | TRBD2 | TRBV28 | once | CASTQTGTSGPSYEQYF | TGTGCCAGCACCCAAACCGGGACTAGCGGCCCTTCCTACGAGCAGTACTTC
TRBJ1-2 | NA | TRBV19 | NA | CASSRHGGYTF | TGTGCCAGTAGTAGACACGGCGGCTACACCTTC
TRBJ1-3 | TRBD1 | TRBV7-2 | NA | CASSLARTGGNTIYF | TGTGCCAGCAGCTTAGCACGGACAGGGGGAAACACCATATATTTT
TRBJ1-2 | NA | TRBV2 | few | CATFVTRDYGYTF | TGTGCCACCTTCGTAACCCGGGACTATGGCTACACCTTC
TRBJ2-2 | TRBD1 | TRBV6-6 | NA | CASSDDRANTGELFF | TGTGCCAGCAGTGACGACAGGGCAAACACCGGGGAGCTGTTTTTT
TRBJ1-4 | NA | TRBV7-9 | once | CASSLIGGVGEKLFF | TGTGCCAGCAGTCTTATCGGAGGCGTTGGTGAAAAACTGTTTTTT
TRBJ1-1 | NA | TRBV5-1 | NA | CASSGQGARGPNTEAFF | TGCGCCAGCAGTGGTCAAGGGGCGAGAGGCCCGAACACTGAAGCTTTCTTT
TRBJ2-5 | TRBD2 | TRBV5-6 | NA | CATQRELRETQYF | TGTGCCACCCAGCGGGAGCTGAGAGAGACCCAGTACTTC
TRBJ2-2 | NA | TRBV7-3 | NA | CASSLSSGNTGELFF | TGTGCCAGCAGCTTATCTTCGGGTAACACCGGGGAGCTGTTTTTT
TRBJ2-7 | NA | TRBV27 | few | CASSLQGAYEQYF | TGTGCCAGCAGTTTACAGGGCGCCTACGAGCAGTACTTC
TRBJ1-5 | TRBD1 | TRBV5-5 | many | CASRPFDTGVDNQPQHF | TGTGCCAGCAGACCTTTTGACACAGGGGTGGACAATCAGCCCCAGCATTTT
TRBJ1-1 | TRBD1 | TRBV19 | NA | CASSDRGRNTEAFF | TGTGCCAGTAGCGACAGGGGGCGAAACACTGAAGCTTTCTTT
TRBJ2-5 | TRBD2 | TRBV7-8 | NA | CASSSTPTSSQETQYF | TGTGCCAGCAGCTCCACCCCGACTAGCAGCCAAGAGACCCAGTACTTC
TRBJ1-3 | NA | TRBV30 | many | CAWKKQRLGNTIYF | TGTGCCTGGAAAAAACAGAGACTAGGAAACACCATATATTTT
TRBJ2-6 | TRBD1 | TRBV29-1 | NA | CSVEDRDRRSSGANVLTF | TGCAGCGTTGAAGATCGGGACAGAAGGAGCTCTGGGGCCAACGTCCTGACTTTC
TRBJ2-1 | NA | TRBV11-3 | NA | CASSLETGNYNEQFF | TGTGCCAGCAGCTTAGAGACTGGTAACTACAATGAGCAGTTCTTC
TRBJ2-7 | NA | TRBV6-5 | NA | CASSPGGEMHEQYF | TGTGCCAGCAGCCCCGGAGGGGAGATGCACGAGCAGTACTTC
TRBJ2-1 | TRBD2 | TRBV18 | NA | CASSPLLAGAINEQFF | TGTGCCAGCTCACCCCTCCTAGCGGGAGCGATCAATGAGCAGTTCTTC
TRBJ1-1 | NA | TRBV19 | NA | CASSRGLMNTEAFF | TGTGCCAGTAGTAGAGGGTTGATGAACACTGAAGCTTTCTTT